Below, 32 T cell receptor beta chains from the same sample are listed, as sequenced in a study of CD8 T cells in Susac syndrome. An amount of RNA that ranged from roughly 0.45 to 1 ug was reverse transcribed with random hexamers. TCRdb re-derived calls from the immunoSEQ multiplex PCR reads in MiXCR, one entry per CDR3 protein. Of 210,000 or so distinct CDR3 sequences in the sample, approximately 94% were seen once. The sample taken for sequencing was CD4+ T cells from PBMCs. The receptor source for this set is a human donor with Susac syndrome.

V and J are TRBV25-1 and TRBJ1-1; TRBD1 is a possible D gene (6 bases). Trimming stripped 8 bases from V and 3 bases from J, with 7 bases between. The CDR3 is 11 amino acids. Germline V gives CDR1 MGHDK, CDR2 SYGVNS. The CDR3 sequence: CASGGHTEAFF. The CDR3 DNA reads as TGTGCCAGCGGGGGGCACACTGAAGCTTTCTTT.

The chain links TRBV2 to TRBJ1-1; D gene uncertain. With 0 bases removed from V and 2 bases from J, the gap between germline ends came to 10 bases. Germline CDR1 and CDR2: SNHLY and FYNNEI. The CDR3 runs to 15 residues. The CDR3 sequence: CASSEASQLNTEAFF. CDR3 bases: TGTGCCAGCAGTGAAGCGAGCCAGCTTAACACTGAAGCTTTCTTT.

CDR3 DNA: TGCAGCGTCAAACAGGGGGCTGAGGGCGAGCAGTACTTC. Translated: CSVKQGAEGEQYF. The genes are TRBV29-1 and TRBJ2-7; TRBD1 matches 9 bases. This CDR3 is 13 amino acids long. The trim removed 6 bases at V and 6 bases at J, leaving 9 bases unmatched. Germline-derived CDR1 and CDR2 are SQVTM and ANQGSEA.

The chain joins TRBV28 to TRBJ2-7; D not certain. The CDR3 is made up of 13 amino acids. Germline values: CDR1 MDHEN, CDR2 SYDVKM. V was shortened by 7 bases and J by 1 base, with 11 bases between the two germline ends. The DNA of the CDR3 is TGTGCCAGCACCCTTCGATATTCCTACGAGCAGTACTTC. Translating it yields CASTLRYSYEQYF.

This clonotype was detected only once. This sequence joins TRBV27 and TRBJ2-5; 16 positions agree with TRBD2. Trimming removed 4 bases from V and 4 bases from J; junction bases left unmatched: 6. Germline loops: CDR1 MNHEY, CDR2 SMNVEV (reference sequence). This CDR3 has 17 amino acids. This chain's CDR3 is CASSSGLAGGQRETQYF. In DNA, the CDR3 is TGTGCCAGCAGTTCGGGACTAGCGGGGGGGCAGCGAGAGACCCAGTACTTC.

This rearrangement joins TRBV29-1 to TRBJ2-5, with D perhaps matching TRBD2 (6 bases). Germline assignment: CDR1 SQVTM and CDR2 ANQGSEA. This CDR3 comprises 12 residues. V was pared by 3 bases and J by 5 bases, with 10 bases between. CDR3 DNA: TGCAGCGTTGAGCCCCGGGGGGAGACCCAGTACTTC. It translates to CSVEPRGETQYF.

J is TRBJ2-5 and V is TRBV9; maybe TRBD1 (5 bases). The CDR3 totals 14 residues. Germline CDR1 SGDLS, CDR2 YYNGEE. V gave up 6 bases and J gave up 5 bases, with 17 bases separating them. The CDR3 spells CASNFEGVGETQYF. CDR3 DNA sequence: TGTGCCAGCAACTTCGAAGGGGTGGGGGAGACCCAGTACTTC.

This clonotype was counted a single time. The chain couples TRBV6-2 or TRBV6-3 to TRBJ2-5; D is undetermined. V dropped 0 bases and J dropped 5 bases, with 13 bases sitting between them. The CDR3 has 15 residues. CDR1 and CDR2 from the germline V gene are MNHEY and SVGEGT. CDR3 coding DNA: TGTGCCAGCAGTTACTCGAAAGGGTTCGGGGAGACCCAGTACTTC. Translated: CASSYSKGFGETQYF.

The rearrangement uses TRBV12-3 or TRBV12-4 and TRBJ2-4; possible D gene TRBD2, 6 bases. With 3 bases removed from V and 6 bases from J, the gap between germline ends came to 21 bases. This CDR3 is 17 amino acids long. Here the CDR3 reads CASSFSPPVKGGNIQYF. The DNA for the CDR3 is TGTGCCAGCAGTTTTAGCCCCCCGGTAAAGGGAGGAAACATTCAGTACTTC.

The CDR3 DNA follows: TGTGCCAGCAGTCGGGACAGCCCGAACACCGGGGAGCTGTTTTTT. It is translated as CASSRDSPNTGELFF. This chain connects TRBV6-2 or TRBV6-3 to TRBJ2-2; 7 bases agree with TRBD1. Trimming at V came to 5 bases and at J to 0 bases, leaving 3 bases not matched to a gene. The CDR3 has 15 amino acids. Per germline, CDR1 MNHEY and CDR2 SVGEGT.

A note on this clonotype: Its ends do not fully match the called genes, so a read error is possible. The rearrangement uses TRBV29-1 and TRBJ2-3; D possibly matches TRBD1 or TRBD2 (5 bases each). This CDR3 has 13 amino acids. The V gene's germline CDR1 is SQVTM and CDR2 ANQGSEA. CDR3 coding DNA: TGCAGCTTTGAGGGGCAGGGCGCAGATACGCAGTATTTT. Its translation is CSFEGQGADTQYF.

The chain couples TRBV15 to TRBJ2-5; 11 bases are shared with TRBD2. CDR3 size: 19 residues. In germline, CDR1 is LNHNV, CDR2 YYDKDF (reference sequence). V shed 0 bases and J 2 bases; nucleotides not matched to a gene: 11. CDR3 DNA: TGTGCCACCAGCAGAGATAGGGCTAGCGGGGGGCTCCTACAAGAGACCCAGTACTTC. Translating it yields CATSRDRASGGLLQETQYF.

The V call is TRBV5-4, the J call TRBJ2-5; D might be TRBD2 (6 bases). Germline assignment: CDR1 SGHNT and CDR2 YYREEE (reference sequence). Trimming took off 4 bases at V and 4 bases at J, with 17 bases between the two ends. The CDR3 contains 15 residues. The CDR3 region has the DNA TGTGCCAGCAGCCCGGAACCTCGGGGGACAGAGACCCAGTACTTC. As protein: CASSPEPRGTETQYF.

The rearrangement joins TRBV5-6 to TRBJ2-5; D is uncertain. Trimming left V 4 bases short and J 5 bases short, with 6 bases between. This CDR3 has 11 amino acids. The germline V gene encodes CDR1 SGHDT and CDR2 YYEEEE. The CDR3 bases are TGTGCCAGCAGCCGATCGGAGACCCAGTACTTC. Protein sequence: CASSRSETQYF. The full variable domain, completed using reference TRBV5-6 and TRBJ2-5, is DAGVTQSPTHLIKTRGQQVTLRCSPKSGHDTVSWYQQALGQGPQFIFQYYEEEERQRGNFPDRFSGHQFPNYSSELNVNALLLGDSALYLCASSRSETQYFGPGTRLLVL.

On this clonotype: One end of the junction does not line up with germline, which may come from a read error. The chain carries TRBV6-2 or TRBV6-3 and TRBJ2-1; 9 bases align to TRBD2. Germline CDR1 is MNHEY and CDR2 is SVGEGT. The CDR3 has 16 residues. CDR3 amino acids: CASSYSRPSGVGEQFF. The CDR3 bases are TGTGCCAGCAGCTACTCAAGGCCTAGCGGGGTGGGGGAGCAGTTCTTC.

The chain joins TRBV5-1 to TRBJ1-2; the D gene is possibly TRBD1 (6 bases). The V gene lost 5 bases and the J gene lost 0 bases, with 14 bases spanning the gap. The germline CDR1 and CDR2 sequences are SGHRS and YFSETQ. This CDR3 has 15 amino acids. The CDR3 loop is CASRPGESANYGYTF. The CDR3 coding sequence is TGCGCCAGCAGGCCAGGGGAGAGTGCTAACTATGGCTACACCTTC. The variable domain in full, completed from reference TRBV5-1 and TRBJ1-2, reads KAGVTQTPRYLIKTRGQQVTLSCSPISGHRSVSWYQQTPGQGLQFLFEYFSETQRNKGNFPGRFSGRQFSNSRSEMNVSTLELGDSALYLCASRPGESANYGYTFGSGTRLTVV.

The genes are TRBV6-2 or TRBV6-3 and TRBJ2-5; possible D gene TRBD1, 6 bases. Trimming shortened V by 2 bases and J by 8 bases, and 15 bases separated the two germline ends. This CDR3 has 14 amino acids. Germline V gene sequence: CDR1 MNHEY, CDR2 SVGEGT. CDR3 in amino acids: CASSYQGNTGTQYF. The DNA for the CDR3 is TGTGCCAGCAGTTACCAGGGGAATACGGGAACCCAGTACTTC.

The chain couples TRBV7-9 to TRBJ2-4; no firm D call. The V end was cut by 5 bases, the J end by 8 bases, with 16 bases between. The V gene's germline CDR1 is SEHNR and CDR2 FQNEAQ (reference sequence). The CDR3 runs 14 residues. CDR3 nucleotide sequence: TGTGCCAGCAGCGACCGAAACAGATTGGACATTCAGTACTTC. It codes for CASSDRNRLDIQYF.

A single count supports this clonotype. The genes are TRBV6-1 and TRBJ2-3; D gene unclear. Trimming removed 6 bases at V and 1 base at J, with 23 bases between. The V gene's germline CDR1 is MNHNS and CDR2 SASEGT. This CDR3 spans 18 amino acids. The DNA of the CDR3 is TGTGCCAGCAGCCCCGTCCCTGTGACTCGCACTGGCACAGATACGCAGTATTTT. Its translation is CASSPVPVTRTGTDTQYF.

This chain connects TRBV20-1 to TRBJ2-7; the match to TRBD2 covers 7 bases. CDR3 length: 14 residues. The germline gives CDR1 DFQATT, CDR2 SNEGSKA (reference sequence). J gave up 9 bases and V 0 bases, and 11 bases lay outside the gene matches. The CDR3 sequence is CSARDPGLFLGQYF. The CDR3 DNA is TGCAGTGCTAGAGATCCGGGACTATTCCTGGGGCAGTACTTC.

The V call is TRBV6-5, the J call TRBJ1-5; D gene unclear. There are 8 residues in the CDR3. CDR1 and CDR2 from the germline V gene are MNHEY and SVGAGI. Trimming left V 9 bases short and J 7 bases short, with 1 base between. The CDR3 bases are TGTGCCAGACAGCCCCAGCATTTT. It encodes CARQPQHF.

This clonotype appeared a few times. This chain connects TRBV28 to TRBJ2-5; 7 nucleotides agree with TRBD1. CDR1 and CDR2 from the germline V gene are MDHEN and SYDVKM. CDR3 length: 14 residues. V trimming: 2 bases; J trimming: 2 bases; junction bases outside the gene matches: 2. CDR3 residues: CASSLTGQQETQYF. The CDR3 nucleotides read TGTGCCAGCAGTTTAACGGGACAGCAAGAGACCCAGTACTTC.

V usage is TRBV27 and J usage is TRBJ2-2; either TRBD1 or TRBD2 may supply D (5 bases each). The germline gives CDR1 MNHEY, CDR2 SMNVEV (reference sequence). V was trimmed by 5 bases and J by 0 bases, leaving 10 bases between them. This CDR3 region has 15 residues. This chain's CDR3 is CASSARDANTGELFF. CDR3 DNA: TGTGCCAGCAGTGCTCGGGACGCGAACACCGGGGAGCTGTTTTTT.

The chain couples TRBV5-4 to TRBJ2-3; D perhaps matches TRBD2 (5 bases). V was trimmed by 4 bases and J by 0 bases, leaving 15 bases between them. The germline V gene has CDR1 SGHNT and CDR2 YYREEE (reference sequence). The CDR3 is made up of 16 amino acids. The CDR3 DNA follows: TGTGCCAGCAGCGTGGTGGCTAGCCTTAGCACAGATACGCAGTATTTT. The encoded protein is CASSVVASLSTDTQYF. The full variable domain, rest sourced from reference TRBV5-4 and TRBJ2-3, is ETGVTQSPTHLIKTRGQQVTLRCSSQSGHNTVSWYQQALGQGPQFIFQYYREEENGRGNFPPRFSGLQFPNYSSELNVNALELDDSALYLCASSVVASLSTDTQYFGPGTRLTVL.

V is TRBV20-1 and J is TRBJ2-4, with 10 bases lining up with TRBD1. Germline V gene lookup returns CDR1 DFQATT and CDR2 SNEGSKA (reference sequence). Germline trimming cut 6 bases from V and 1 base from J; bases unmatched to any gene: 24. The CDR3 runs 21 residues. The CDR3 sequence: CSAKPWPSGTGAGVAKNIQYF. The DNA for the CDR3 is TGCAGTGCCAAGCCCTGGCCGTCCGGGACAGGGGCGGGTGTTGCCAAAAACATTCAGTACTTC.

This sequence joins TRBV7-2 and TRBJ2-7; no firm D call. Germline CDR1 is SGHTA and CDR2 is FQGNSA. V was clipped by 4 bases and J by 2 bases, with 12 bases between them. The CDR3 loop spans 14 amino acids. CDR3 protein: CASSYRLGPYEQYF. The CDR3 DNA follows: TGTGCCAGCAGCTACAGACTCGGCCCCTACGAGCAGTACTTC.

The chain links TRBV30 to TRBJ2-1; D is possibly TRBD1 or TRBD2 (5 bases each). The CDR3 length is 14 residues. CDR1 and CDR2 from the germline V gene are GTSNPN and SVGIG (reference sequence). V was pared by 4 bases and J by 2 bases, with 12 bases between. CDR3 sequence reads: CAWTGTAAYNEQFF. In nucleotides, the CDR3 is TGTGCCTGGACCGGGACCGCAGCCTACAATGAGCAGTTCTTC.

The chain couples TRBV15 to TRBJ1-3; D not resolved. In germline, CDR1 is LNHNV, CDR2 YYDKDF (reference sequence). Between the trimmed V and J ends, which lost 0 bases and 0 bases, there was a span of 21 bases. CDR3 length equals 20 residues. CDR3 nucleotides: TGTGCCACCAGCAGAGATGAGGCTCGTTTACTTCCTATCTCTGGAAACACCATATATTTT. It translates to CATSRDEARLLPISGNTIYF.

J is TRBJ1-1 and V is TRBV15, with a weak D call TRBD1 (5 bases). Germline loops: CDR1 LNHNV, CDR2 YYDKDF (reference sequence). Trimming cost V 5 bases and J 1 base, with 14 bases left between them. The CDR3 loop spans 15 amino acids. The chain's CDR3 is CATSARGAGNTEAFF. The CDR3 DNA reads TGTGCCACCAGCGCCCGAGGGGCGGGGAACACTGAAGCTTTCTTT.

The table lists this clonotype with a count of one. CDR3 residues: CAWGITGNQPQHF. The CDR3 DNA reads as TGTGCCTGGGGCATTACTGGCAATCAGCCCCAGCATTTT. The chain carries TRBV30 and TRBJ1-5; no reliable D call. The CDR3 is 13 residues long. Germline V CDR1 and CDR2: GTSNPN, SVGIG (reference sequence). V lost 5 bases, J lost 2 bases, and 10 bases lay in between.

In nucleotides, the CDR3 is TGCGCCAGCAGCTTGGGTACAGGGAGGGGACTTGAAGCTTTCTTT. Its protein is CASSLGTGRGLEAFF. The rearrangement joins TRBV5-1 to TRBJ1-1; a weak D match, TRBD1 (6 bases). The CDR3 sequence is 15 residues long. Germline V gives CDR1 SGHRS, CDR2 YFSETQ. V lost 0 bases and J 7 bases, leaving 16 bases between the germline ends.

The V and J genes are TRBV15 and TRBJ2-7, with D unresolved. Germline CDR1 and CDR2: LNHNV and YYDKDF (reference sequence). CDR3 length equals 11 residues. The V end was cut by 0 bases, the J end by 5 bases, with 2 bases between. The DNA for the CDR3 is TGTGCCACCAGCAGAGATCACGAGCAGTACTTC. Its translation is CATSRDHEQYF.